These 9 T cell receptor beta chains came from one sample sequenced in a study of response to subunit inactivated influenza vaccine (dated by TCRdb to the late 2010s). The receptor library was made with RT-PCR. The reads were generated on an Illumina HiSeq 2500. The public reads were quality trimmed at Q25 with fastp and then assembled into clones with MiXCR by TCRdb, keeping productive beta chains. Rows matching on CDR3 protein sequence are summarized as one entry with the most common DNA and genes. In all, the sample holds around 790,000 distinct CDR3 sequences, and around 20% of those were seen once. The ten most abundant clones make up about a tenth of the sample. This specimen was PBMCs from blood, taken more than 4 days after vaccination. The receptors were gathered from a middle-aged man who received an inactivated influenza vaccine. Donor details come from another sample of the same person, matched by shared clones.

This clonotype was seen more than once but under ten times. The V call is TRBV20-1, the J call TRBJ2-7; D might be TRBD1 (6 bases). Germline lookup yields CDR1 DFQATT and CDR2 SNEGSKA (reference sequence). The V gene lost 5 bases and the J gene lost 0 bases, with 14 bases spanning the gap. There are 14 residues in the CDR3. The CDR3 DNA follows: TGCAGTGCTGGGGGACACTTAAGCTCCTACGAGCAGTACTTC. Its protein is CSAGGHLSSYEQYF.

V usage is TRBV5-1 and J usage is TRBJ2-5; either TRBD1 or TRBD2 may supply D (5 bases each). V was shortened by 4 bases and J by 1 base, with 11 bases between the two germline ends. This CDR3 comprises 14 residues. The germline gives CDR1 SGHRS, CDR2 YFSETQ. DNA for the CDR3: TGCGCCAGCAGCGCGGCCGGGACCCAAGAGACCCAGTACTTC. This translates into CASSAAGTQETQYF.

This clonotype appeared a few times. V and J are TRBV12-3 or TRBV12-4 and TRBJ2-7; 7 bases agree with TRBD1. Losses at the gene ends were 6 bases for V and 4 bases for J; bases not matched to a gene: 6. The CDR3 is made up of 13 amino acids. Here the CDR3 reads CASSAQQGYEQYF. The CDR3 nucleotides read TGTGCCAGCAGCGCCCAACAGGGGTACGAGCAGTACTTC.

The chain joins TRBV12-3 or TRBV12-4 to TRBJ2-1; D perhaps matches TRBD1 (5 bases). V lost 6 bases to trimming and J lost 1 base, with 7 bases between them. The CDR3 totals 13 residues. CDR3 DNA: TGTGCCAGCAGGAGACAGTCCTACAATGAGCAGTTCTTC. The encoded protein is CASRRQSYNEQFF.

Written as DNA, the CDR3 is TGTGCCAGCAGACCGGCGGGCCAAGAGACCCAGTACTTC. This encodes CASRPAGQETQYF. The chain links TRBV7-2 to TRBJ2-5; maybe TRBD2 (5 bases). Germline loops: CDR1 SGHTA, CDR2 FQGNSA. With 6 bases removed from V and 1 base from J, the gap between germline ends came to 9 bases. The CDR3 has 13 residues.

The chain couples TRBV7-6 to TRBJ2-3; 14 bases align to TRBD2. The CDR3 spans 17 residues. Germline V gives CDR1 SGHVS, CDR2 FNYEAQ. With V trimmed by 5 bases and J by 0 bases, 4 bases remained unmatched. The CDR3 sequence is CASSPRLAGGSTDTQYF. The CDR3 DNA follows: TGTGCCAGCAGCCCCCGACTAGCGGGAGGGAGCACAGATACGCAGTATTTT.

Only a few counts were recorded for this clonotype. This chain uses TRBV20-1 with TRBJ2-7; D uncertain. CDR3 length equals 11 residues. V was shortened by 8 bases and J by 3 bases, with 11 bases between the two germline ends. Germline assignment: CDR1 DFQATT and CDR2 SNEGSKA (reference sequence). CDR3 nucleotide sequence: TGCAGTCCGGCCCGGAACTACGAGCAGTACTTC. Its protein is CSPARNYEQYF.

This clonotype came up once. The CDR3 spells CTCSWTRPRRPSSHVQYF. The CDR3 coding sequence is TGTACCTGCAGTTGGACAAGACCTCGGAGGCCCTCCTCCCATGTCCAGTATTTT. This chain links TRBV6-4 with TRBJ2-3; the D call may be TRBD1 or TRBD2 (5 bases each). Germline assignment: CDR1 MRHNA and CDR2 SNTAGT. The CDR3 consists of 18 residues.

This clonotype has only a few counts. This chain links TRBV6-2 or TRBV6-3 with TRBJ2-4; perhaps TRBD2 as D (5 bases). The V gene's germline CDR1 is MNHEY and CDR2 SVGEGT. The CDR3 sequence is 16 residues long. V dropped 7 bases and J dropped 1 base, with 17 bases sitting between them. This chain's CDR3 is CASTTDRGLAKNIQYF. The DNA of the CDR3 is TGTGCCAGCACTACGGACCGCGGACTGGCCAAAAACATTCAGTACTTC.